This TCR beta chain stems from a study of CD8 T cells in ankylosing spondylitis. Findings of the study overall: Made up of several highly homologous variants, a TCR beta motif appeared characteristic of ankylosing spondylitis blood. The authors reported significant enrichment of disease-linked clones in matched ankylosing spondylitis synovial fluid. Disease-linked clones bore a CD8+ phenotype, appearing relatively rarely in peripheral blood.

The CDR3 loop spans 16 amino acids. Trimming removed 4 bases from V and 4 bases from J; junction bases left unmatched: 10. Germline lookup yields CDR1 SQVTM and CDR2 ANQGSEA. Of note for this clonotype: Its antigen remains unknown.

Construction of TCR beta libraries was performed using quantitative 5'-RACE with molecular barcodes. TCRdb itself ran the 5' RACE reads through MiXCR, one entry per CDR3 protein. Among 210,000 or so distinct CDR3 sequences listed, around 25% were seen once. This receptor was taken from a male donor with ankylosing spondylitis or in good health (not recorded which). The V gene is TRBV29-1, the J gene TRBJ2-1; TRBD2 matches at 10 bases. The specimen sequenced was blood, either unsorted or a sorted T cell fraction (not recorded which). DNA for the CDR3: TGCAGCGTTGGGGCTAGCGGGAGCCTAGGGTACAATGAGCAGTTCTTC. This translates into CSVGASGSLGYNEQFF.